These 19 T cell receptor beta chains came from one sample sequenced in a study of shared clonotypes between healthy human individuals. Generated by immunoSEQ multiplex PCR, the TCRdb table keeps only in-frame clones and is missing some. Of about 2.4 million clones in the sample, roughly 93% were seen once. Source material: naive CD4+ T cells from PBMCs. Subset defined: CD45RA+ positively selected. Source of these receptors: a man aged 18 to 35 in good health. Some clones in this sample may be carry-over from other donors' samples.

Remarks on this clone: At the DNA level, this CDR3 is encoded by other sequences in the same sample as well. The chain joins TRBV28 to TRBJ1-5; D call uncertain. From germline, CDR1 is MDHEN and CDR2 SYDVKM. The CDR3 has 14 residues. V lost 5 bases and J 3 bases, leaving 11 bases between the germline ends. CDR3 sequence reads: CASSSGRNNQPQHF. The CDR3 region has the DNA TGTGCCAGCAGTAGTGGACGGAACAATCAGCCCCAGCATTTT.

This clone was detected only a few times. This chain uses TRBV27 with TRBJ1-2, with D tentatively TRBD1 (6 bases). V was shortened by 5 bases and J by 10 bases, with 23 bases between the two germline ends. The CDR3 sequence is 15 residues long. Germline loops: CDR1 MNHEY, CDR2 SMNVEV (reference sequence). DNA for the CDR3: TGTGCCAGCAGTCCCAATCCGGGACACCAGTTAGTCTACACCTTC. Its translation: CASSPNPGHQLVYTF.

The J gene is TRBJ2-3, the V gene TRBV30, with D perhaps TRBD1 or TRBD2 (6 bases each). The ends were cut back, 6 bases at V and 4 bases at J, with 20 bases in the middle. Germline-derived CDR1 and CDR2 are GTSNPN and SVGIG (reference sequence). This CDR3 has 15 residues. The CDR3 DNA sequence: TGTGCCTGTTCCCAAATTGGGGGGCGCTCAGATACGCAGTATTTT. Its protein product is CACSQIGGRSDTQYF.

The chain recombines TRBV6-5 with TRBJ1-1, with D hard to call. CDR1 is MNHEY, CDR2 SVGAGI, per germline. The V end lost 6 bases, the J end lost 1 base, and 12 bases lay between the germline ends. This CDR3 is 14 amino acids long. In DNA form, the CDR3 reads TGTGCCAGCAGGCCGGGAGGGTGGAACACTGAAGCTTTCTTT. Residues: CASRPGGWNTEAFF.

The chain links TRBV9 to TRBJ2-3, with no clear D. Germline loops: CDR1 SGDLS, CDR2 YYNGEE. The CDR3 is 14 residues long. V was cut by 4 bases and J by 5 bases, with 14 bases left in between. CDR3 sequence (DNA): TGTGCCAGCAGCCCACGACACGATCGAGATACGCAGTATTTT. Its protein is CASSPRHDRDTQYF.

V and J are TRBV6-1 and TRBJ2-7; 8 bases agree with TRBD2. The V and J ends lost 3 bases and 2 bases, in that order; junction bases with no gene match: 9. Germline loops: CDR1 MNHNS, CDR2 SASEGT. The CDR3 has 16 amino acids. This CDR3 is CASSERWVAGTYEQYF. CDR3 DNA sequence: TGTGCCAGCAGTGAGAGGTGGGTAGCGGGGACCTACGAGCAGTACTTC.

V usage is TRBV19 and J usage is TRBJ1-1; TRBD1 might be the D (6 bases). This CDR3 is built from 17 residues. Germline lookup yields CDR1 LNHDA and CDR2 SQIVND (reference sequence). V shed 2 bases and J shed 8 bases, with 24 bases lying between them. The CDR3: CASSIFTGQKGPVEAFF. CDR3 DNA sequence: TGTGCCAGTAGTATATTCACCGGACAGAAGGGGCCGGTCGAAGCTTTCTTT.

This chain connects TRBV5-1 to TRBJ2-3; the D gene is possibly TRBD1 (6 bases). The germline V gene encodes CDR1 SGHRS and CDR2 YFSETQ. The CDR3 spans 15 residues. V lost 3 bases and J 6 bases, leaving 17 bases between the germline ends. CDR3 in amino acids: CASSSPGTPRDTQYF. DNA for the CDR3: TGCGCCAGCAGCTCGCCCGGGACACCGAGGGATACGCAGTATTTT.

This rearrangement joins TRBV2 to TRBJ1-1; the D gene is possibly TRBD1 (6 bases). The CDR3 totals 16 residues. Trimming took off 6 bases at V and 1 base at J, with 18 bases between the two ends. Germline CDR1 is SNHLY and CDR2 is FYNNEI. CDR3 protein: CASSPRARDKNTEAFF. CDR3 DNA: TGTGCCAGCAGCCCCCGAGCGCGGGACAAGAACACTGAAGCTTTCTTT.

The chain carries TRBV18 and TRBJ1-5; D is uncertain. V was trimmed by 2 bases and J by 0 bases, leaving 5 bases between them. CDR3 length equals 14 residues. Looked up from germline, CDR1 is KGHSH and CDR2 is LQKENI. In DNA form, the CDR3 reads TGTGCCAGCTCACCATCCATTAGCAATCAGCCCCAGCATTTT. This sequence encodes CASSPSISNQPQHF.

This clone was counted once. The V gene is TRBV11-2, the J gene TRBJ2-2; D call uncertain. The V end was cut by 4 bases, the J end by 0 bases, with 9 bases between. The CDR3 has 15 amino acids. Germline lookup yields CDR1 SGHAT and CDR2 FQNNGV. The DNA of the CDR3 is TGTGCCAGCAGCTCGATTCGGGCGAACACCGGGGAGCTGTTTTTT. Amino acids: CASSSIRANTGELFF.

This chain uses TRBV19 with TRBJ1-1; D remains ambiguous. Between the trimmed V and J ends, which lost 5 bases and 6 bases, there was a span of 10 bases. CDR1 and CDR2 (germline): LNHDA, SQIVND (reference sequence). The CDR3 length is 12 residues. The CDR3: CASSEWGAEAFF. In nucleotides, the CDR3 is TGTGCCAGTAGTGAGTGGGGAGCTGAAGCTTTCTTT.

The V and J genes are TRBV7-9 and TRBJ1-1; D is ambiguous. Germline-derived CDR1 and CDR2 are SEHNR and FQNEAQ (reference sequence). The CDR3 is 14 residues long. The V end was cut by 5 bases, the J end by 1 base, with 11 bases between. The CDR3 nucleotides read TGTGCCAGCAGCCGCGGTCTGGGGAACACTGAAGCTTTCTTT. Protein sequence: CASSRGLGNTEAFF.

The chain is built from TRBV11-1 and TRBJ2-5; TRBD1 matches at 8 bases. This CDR3 has 17 amino acids. Losses at the gene ends were 7 bases for V and 5 bases for J; bases not matched to a gene: 18. Germline lookup yields CDR1 SGHAT and CDR2 FQDESV (reference sequence). CDR3 nucleotide sequence: TGTGCCAGCACACCCGTACGGCAACGGACAGGGCGGGAGACCCAGTACTTC. This translates into CASTPVRQRTGRETQYF.

This chain connects TRBV7-9 to TRBJ2-7; D is unresolved. This CDR3 contains 13 residues. CDR1 and CDR2 (germline): SEHNR, FQNEAQ (reference sequence). Between the trimmed V and J ends, which lost 3 bases and 2 bases, there was a span of 8 bases. The CDR3 here is CASSFRGAYEQYF. In nucleotides, the CDR3 is TGTGCCAGCAGCTTCCGCGGCGCCTACGAGCAGTACTTC.

As for this clone: The same CDR3 is also encoded by other DNA sequences in this sample. This sequence joins TRBV28 and TRBJ1-3; TRBD1 might be the D (5 bases). CDR3 size: 14 residues. CDR1 is MDHEN, CDR2 SYDVKM, per germline. V was trimmed by 5 bases and J by 4 bases, leaving 12 bases between them. CDR3 sequence: CASSPGTVGNTIYF. The CDR3 DNA follows: TGTGCCAGCAGTCCGGGGACTGTGGGAAACACCATATATTTT.

The chain employs TRBV5-1 and TRBJ1-1; the D is unclear. The CDR3 consists of 13 residues. The V gene lost 5 bases and the J gene lost 1 base, with 9 bases spanning the gap. CDR1 is SGHRS and CDR2 is YFSETQ in the germline V gene. The CDR3 DNA reads TGCGCCAGCAGTTACGGATCGAACACTGAAGCTTTCTTT. Translation: CASSYGSNTEAFF.

In the case of this clone: Other DNA sequences in this specimen translate into the identical CDR3. CDR3 sequence reads: CASSPTVNYGYTF. The CDR3 DNA reads as TGTGCCAGCAGCCCCACAGTTAACTATGGCTACACCTTC. This rearrangement joins TRBV7-9 to TRBJ1-2; D call uncertain. Germline V gene sequence: CDR1 SEHNR, CDR2 FQNEAQ (reference sequence). The length of the CDR3 is 13 residues. Trimming took 5 bases from V and 1 from J, leaving 8 bases between them.

The chain uses TRBV10-1 and TRBJ1-2, with D unclear. The CDR3 is 14 residues long. V lost 0 bases to trimming and J lost 4 bases, with 9 bases between them. Germline V gene lookup returns CDR1 WNHNN and CDR2 SYGVQD (reference sequence). The CDR3 DNA sequence: TGCGCCAGCAGTGAGTCACCAGACACCTATGGCTACACCTTC. This gives the protein CASSESPDTYGYTF.